This TCR beta chain was identified in a study of molecular identifiers for immune sequencing clone quantification. The wider study: Four of five RNA aliquots from approximately 22,000 or 94,000 naive CD8 T cells were sequenced.

Many counts were recorded for this clonotype. For bulk TCR libraries, previously described methods and listed TCR primers were used. One entry per CDR3 protein results from TCRdb running MiXCR on the PCR reads. The repertoire holds 62,000 or so distinct CDR3 sequences, with around a sixth as singletons. Every naive CD8 library was made from between roughly 17,000 and 1,000,000 sorted cells with 10%, 30% or 50% RNA. The sorting of naive CD8 T cells used the CD8+CD4-CCR7+CD45RA+ phenotype. The CDR3 loop spans 17 amino acids. Losses at the gene ends were 1 base for V and 4 bases for J; bases not matched to a gene: 11. Germline V lookup: CDR1 SGHVS, CDR2 FQNEAQ.

The clonotype was recovered from a human donor in good health. Some libraries in this study had Jurkat cell RNA spiked in. The rearrangement joins TRBV7-8 to TRBJ2-3, with 7 nucleotides matching TRBD2. Sequenced: naive CD8+ T cells from blood, with Jurkat cell RNA spiked in. Subset here: FACS-sorted CD8+CD4-CCR7+CD45RA+ naive T cells. The CDR3 loop reads CASSLGRAGAPPDTQYF. In nucleotides, the CDR3 is TGTGCCAGCAGCTTAGGTAGGGCGGGAGCCCCACCAGATACGCAGTATTTT.